This T cell receptor beta chain was captured in a study of T cell responses to AZD1222 COVID-19 vaccine (dated by TCRdb to the early 2020s). For the study in its entirety: AZD1222 recipients given second doses at about 4 weeks or at about 12 weeks were pooled, since spike-specific TCR depth and breadth were not found to differ between the two schedules. Trial participants were enrolled into age subgroups of 18-55, 56-69 and 70-plus years, which contained about 150, 28 and 57 TCR-sequenced participants, respectively. TCR sequencing was performed for 233 trial participants, of whom about 200 were given two doses of AZD1222 and roughly 25 were given two doses of MenACWY control vaccine.

Comments on this clone: The specificity of this receptor is unknown. No clone much larger than this one lies a single base away; base qualities are absent.

The time point tag for this specimen amounts to: baseline before first vaccination. Samples from vaccinated people were obtained from the UK trials COV001 and COV002, which included a single-blind randomized controlled phase 2/3 trial of AZD1222 (ChAdOx1 nCoV-19) in healthy adults. For TCRbeta chain sequencing, PBMC samples were collected from trial participants at day 0 and at day 28 after the second dose. The investigation overall reported the following: Epitopes outside the regions mutated in the B.1.351 and B.1.1.7 variants were reportedly recognized by nearly half of the unique spike-specific TCRs. The whole spike protein was spanned by vaccine-associated CD4 TCRs, and dominant responses were seen in regions 160-218 and 743-854. Spike-specific TCR breadth and depth rose significantly after two AZD1222 doses compared with day 0 and with MenACWY recipients. Participants were mostly white British and included more females than males, and it was suggested by the authors that clonal diversity may have been underestimated. Only six AZD1222 recipients were SARS-CoV-2 seropositive at baseline, limiting conclusions about previously exposed vaccinees. The 56-69-year group was small, and its depth increase did not reach significance, likely because of low power. Because no samples from the day 14 peak response were available, repertoires could be characterized only after the peak T cell response.

The CDR3 regions of human TCRbeta chains were analyzed by immunosequencing. Per the authors' processing: Repertoire TCRs were matched against a reference library of SARS-CoV-2-specific TCRs generated with the MIRA antigen-specificity platform. Breadth meant the fraction of unique TCRs that were SARS-CoV-2-associated, whereas depth meant the fraction of total T cells that were SARS-CoV-2-associated. Using the MIRA data, every spike-specific TCR was mapped to the spike region that the TCR reacted to and assigned to either a CD4 or a CD8 class. Log10-transformed breadth and depth values were compared by one-way ANOVA with Sidak's multiple comparisons tests. TCRdb mirrors the immuneACCESS table, restricted to in-frame sequences. Some clones are absent from its copies; in checked studies, under half trace to an unresolved V gene, and the reason for the others is unknown. V, J and clone size derive from that table, while D and trimming were established from the DNA sequence. Recorded for this sample are about 130,000 clones; about nine tenths of them occurred a single time. The ten most abundant clones make up 6% to 7.5% of the sample.

Specimen: peripheral blood, collected on day 0 of AZD1222 vaccination. This sequence was found in an adult in good health.

The base sequence is TGCGCCAGCAGCCAAGATGGGTTACCTAACACTGAAGCTTTCTTT. This codes for CASSQDGLPNTEAFF. The rearrangement combines TRBV4-3 with TRBJ1-1; no D gene can be assigned with confidence. Counted from cysteine to phenylalanine, this CDR3 has 15 amino acids. Of all the DNA, just the CDR3 is kept, 45 bases in frame from base 1. The V end loses 0 bases and the J end loses 2 bases, and a stretch of 10 bases separates them. CDR1 LGHNA and CDR2 YSLEER are derived from the germline V gene.